The count of the clone carrying this T cell receptor (beta chain) is one. The antigen remains undetermined. This sample was included in a study of cytomegalovirus exposure and HLA in healthy donors. PCR involved 60 Vbeta and 13 Jbeta primers. The method was immunoSEQ multiplex PCR; TCRdb's version includes in-frame clones alone and lacks a portion of them. Of approximately 150,000 clones listed, roughly 80% are singletons. Study outcomes and limitations: Certain indistinguishable V segments, among them TRBV6-2 and TRBV6-3, were excluded. Despite most TCR sequences being rare, some public TCRs occurred in many donors. When presence/absence was analysed, sequencing depth was taken to be roughly uniform across donors.

Germline V gene lookup returns CDR1 MNHEY and CDR2 SMNVEV (reference sequence). This CDR3 comprises 13 residues. Trimming took 7 bases from V and 4 from J, leaving 13 bases between them. V is TRBV27 and J is TRBJ1-2; a weak D match, TRBD1 (5 bases). Source material: PBMCs. This TCR was sampled from a woman between 25 and 40 years old in good health and CMV-seropositive. The CDR3 coding sequence is TGTGCCAGCAAAGGGGTCAACGTCTATGGCTACACCTTC. It specifies CASKGVNVYGYTF.